This T cell receptor (beta chain) is drawn from a study of shared clonotypes between healthy human individuals. General observations from the study: Genetic and exposure-history diversity was limited by the small donor number.

This clone came up once. Its antigen is undetermined. Genomic DNA per cell subset filled all wells of several immunoSEQ plates. Assay used: immunoSEQ multiplex PCR; TCRdb lists only in-frame clones, some missing. This table has 2 million to 2.5 million clones, roughly 92% appearing once. Deletions cut 1 base from V and 6 bases from J, with 4 bases between. The CDR3 sequence is 11 residues long. The V gene's germline CDR1 is SGHNT and CDR2 YYREEE (reference sequence). Within Nashville, Tennessee resided all donors, each a Caucasian adult. V is TRBV5-4 and J is TRBJ1-1, with D hard to call. Sequencing was performed on naive CD4+ T cells from PBMCs. Subset of the sample: CD45RA+ positively selected. The receptor was isolated from a man aged 18 to 29 in good health. Some clones in this sample may be carry-over from other donors' samples. As DNA, the CDR3 is TGTGCCAGCAGCTTGCATTCTGAAGCTTTCTTT. This sequence encodes CASSLHSEAFF.